The T cell receptor (beta chain) described here comes from a study of cytomegalovirus exposure and HLA in healthy donors. On this clone: Its antigen is still unknown.

Germline CDR1 LNHDA, CDR2 SQIVND (reference sequence). The CDR3 spans 17 residues. The V gene end was trimmed by 8 bases and the J gene end by 4 bases; junction bases not matched to a gene: 18. Findings and limits, study-wide: Later analysis demonstrated an association between a missense DCLRE1C variant and TCR beta V- and J-gene trimming.

Amplification used 60 Vbeta primers and 13 Jbeta primers. Some clones are missing from TCRdb's copy, which holds only in-frame ones; the method was immunoSEQ multiplex PCR. The table includes about 160,000 clones, about 65% detected once. This TCR came from a woman aged 18 to 35 in good health and CMV-seropositive. The chain links TRBV19 to TRBJ1-2; 8 bases align to TRBD1. The specimen sequenced was PBMCs. CDR3 nucleotides: TGTGCCAGTCAGTCCGCATTTGGCGGAACAGGGGGCTATGGCTACACCTTC. Its protein product is CASQSAFGGTGGYGYTF.